Described below is a single TCR beta chain sequence and its context. Seattle enrolled patients during active infection and tracked them longitudinally. These data belong to a study of blood T cell repertoires in COVID-19. Profiling relied on immunoSEQ multiplex PCR, and the TCRdb table lists in-frame clones only, not all of them. Altogether fewer than 300,000 clones are present, roughly nine tenths being singletons, with the ten largest covering about 2.2%. Trimming took off 0 bases at V and 6 bases at J, with 9 bases between the two ends. CDR1 and CDR2 (germline): KGHSH, LQKENI. The CDR3 covers 14 residues.

The chain recombines TRBV18 with TRBJ2-1; D is undetermined. The sequence derives from a woman aged 25 to 39 with COVID-19, enrolled during active disease. Sequenced sample: peripheral blood. The chain's CDR3 is CASSPPIRVNEQFF. The CDR3 region has the DNA TGTGCCAGCTCACCACCGATACGGGTCAATGAGCAGTTCTTC.